These 6 T cell receptor beta chains came from one sample sequenced in a study of identical twins. TCRdb fed the 5' RACE reads into MiXCR, producing one record per CDR3 protein. The table lists some 570,000 distinct CDR3 sequences, approximately 20% of them singletons, with roughly 0.5% in the top ten. The same data also went into a second study, on yellow fever vaccine responses in identical twins.

The sequencing sample was made of CD4+ T cells sorted from blood. The receptors here all came from a young woman in good health.

In the case of this clonotype: The germline gene is not matched at one end of the junction; a read error may be the cause. The rearrangement uses TRBV3-1 and TRBJ2-3; tentative D call: TRBD2 (6 bases). Germline V gene data show CDR1 as LGHDT and CDR2 as YNNKEL (reference sequence). The CDR3 is made up of 13 amino acids. The CDR3 spells CASGQMVQGGQYF. In DNA form, the CDR3 reads TGTGCCAGCGGCCAAATGGTCCAGGGAGGGCAGTATTTT.

The chain links TRBV7-9 to TRBJ2-1; no reliable D call. Looked up from germline, CDR1 is SEHNR and CDR2 is FQNEAQ (reference sequence). This CDR3 spans 13 amino acids. Trimming took 5 bases from V and 9 from J, leaving 14 bases between them. This chain's CDR3 is CASSQRVHPEQFF. CDR3 nucleotide sequence: TGTGCCAGCAGCCAAAGGGTCCACCCTGAGCAGTTCTTC.

This clonotype was recorded a few times. The chain links TRBV20-1 to TRBJ2-5; no definite D call. The CDR3 contains 12 residues. The V and J ends lost 3 bases and 5 bases respectively, with 10 bases between them. From germline, CDR1 is DFQATT and CDR2 SNEGSKA (reference sequence). CDR3 sequence (DNA): TGCAGTGCTAGTCGGTCCCCCGAGACCCAGTACTTC. It yields the protein CSASRSPETQYF.

The V call is TRBV6-5, the J call TRBJ1-4, with no clear D. V lost 0 bases and J 1 base, leaving 6 bases between the germline ends. CDR1 is MNHEY, CDR2 SVGAGI, per germline. The CDR3 runs 15 residues. CDR3 sequence: CASSYSERTNEKLFF. The CDR3 DNA is TGTGCCAGCAGTTACTCGGAAAGAACTAATGAAAAACTGTTTTTT.

J is TRBJ2-1 and V is TRBV19; 7 bases are a match to TRBD2. The CDR3 runs to 15 residues. Trimming at V came to 6 bases and at J to 2 bases, leaving 7 bases not matched to a gene. The germline V gene encodes CDR1 LNHDA and CDR2 SQIVND (reference sequence). The CDR3 region is CASRKGRGPYNEQFF. CDR3 in DNA: TGTGCCAGTAGAAAGGGGAGGGGTCCCTACAATGAGCAGTTCTTC.

The chain combines TRBV4-1 with TRBJ2-2; D not certain. CDR1 and CDR2 (germline): MGHRA, YSYEKL. With 1 base removed from V and 2 bases from J, the gap between germline ends came to 8 bases. CDR3 length: 15 amino acids. The CDR3: CASSQAASNTGELFF. The CDR3 nucleotides are TGCGCCAGCAGCCAAGCCGCCTCTAACACCGGGGAGCTGTTTTTT.